This T cell receptor beta chain is drawn from a study of T cell responses to AZD1222 COVID-19 vaccine. Study at large: Second-dose intervals of approximately 4 or approximately 12 weeks were pooled.

Sequencing was performed with immunoSEQ multiplex PCR; in TCRdb, only in-frame clones are kept and a portion is missing. This table holds over 85,000 clones, 70% to 90% found once. In germline, CDR1 is KGHDR, CDR2 SFDVKD. The CDR3 has 14 amino acids. The V end lost 12 bases, the J end lost 3 bases, and 20 bases lay between the germline ends. J is TRBJ2-7 and V is TRBV24-1; the D call may be TRBD1 or TRBD2 (6 bases each). The TCR comes from an adult in good health. Sequences were derived from peripheral blood, sampled on day 0 of AZD1222 vaccination. The CDR3 spells CAAAGGPSYYEQYF. In DNA form, the CDR3 reads TGTGCCGCGGCCGGGGGCCCATCATACTACGAGCAGTACTTC.